A single sample gave rise to the 11 T cell receptor beta chains below, sequenced in a study of T cell clonality in common variable immunodeficiency. Whole-study results and caveats: Reportedly, TCR beta sequences from common variable immunodeficiency showed fewer deletions and N-nucleotide insertions.

Antigen specificity for these receptors is unknown. Libraries were prepared by immunoSEQ multiplex PCR; TCRdb keeps only in-frame clonotypes and omits some of them. Captured here are around 42,000 clones, none seen once; the top ten comprise 6%. The sample taken for sequencing was peripheral blood mononuclear cells. The receptors derive from a human donor with common variable immunodeficiency.

This clone has at least ten counts. The read falls 3 residues short of the CDR3 end, and the missing part is taken from the germline J gene. The V call is TRBV5-1, the J call TRBJ2-7, with a possible D match to TRBD1 (5 bases). CDR3 size: 14 residues. V was cut by 4 bases and J by 0 bases, with 11 bases left in between. CDR1 and CDR2 (germline): SGHRS, YFSETQ. Partial CDR3 DNA: TGCGCCAGCAGCCGGGCAGGGCTCTCCTACGAG. Translation gives CASSRAGLSYE. The complete CDR3 protein is CASSRAGLSYEQYF. The full variable domain, rest sourced from reference TRBV5-1 and TRBJ2-7, is KAGVTQTPRYLIKTRGQQVTLSCSPISGHRSVSWYQQTPGQGLQFLFEYFSETQRNKGNFPGRFSGRQFSNSRSEMNVSTLELGDSALYLCASSRAGLSYEQYFGPGTRLTVT.

For this clone: The observed sequence ends 3 residues before the CDR3 terminus, with the missing tail filled in from the germline J gene. The rearrangement joins TRBV30 to TRBJ1-2; D may be TRBD1 (5 bases). The CDR3 covers 12 residues. Germline V lookup: CDR1 GTSNPN, CDR2 SVGIG (reference sequence). Trimming removed 4 bases at V and 4 bases at J, with 10 bases between. The sequenced part of the CDR3 DNA is TGTGCCTGGACAGGGAAACCCTATGGC. It translates to CAWTGKPYG. The complete CDR3 sequence is CAWTGKPYGYTF.

In this sample, this clone turned up many times. The CDR3 is cut off 3 residues early in the read; its end comes from the germline J gene. J is TRBJ2-1 and V is TRBV5-1; TRBD2 aligns across 10 bases. This CDR3 region has 18 residues. Unmatched junction bases numbered 7, after V lost 0 bases and J lost 1 base. CDR1 SGHRS and CDR2 YFSETQ come from the germline V gene. The DNA read from the CDR3 is TGCGCCAGCAGCTTGGCCCGGGCTAGCGGGAGTTCCTACAATGAG. As protein: CASSLARASGSSYNE. The full CDR3 reads CASSLARASGSSYNEQFF.

This clone has at least ten counts. The CDR3 goes on 3 residues after the read ends, and that part is filled in from the germline J gene. V is TRBV10-1 and J is TRBJ1-3, with D perhaps TRBD1 (6 bases). Germline lookup yields CDR1 WNHNN and CDR2 SYGVQD (reference sequence). Trimming took off 3 bases at V and 0 bases at J, with 9 bases between the two ends. The CDR3 has 15 amino acids. Partial CDR3 DNA: TGCGCCAGCAGTGATGGGGGCATCTCTGGAAACACC. It encodes CASSDGGISGNT. The full CDR3 protein reads CASSDGGISGNTIYF.

This clone was counted between two and nine times. Read data end 3 residues before the CDR3 end; the end is taken from the germline J gene. The chain employs TRBV11-3 and TRBJ2-3, with D uncertain. In germline, CDR1 is SGHNT, CDR2 YENEEA. The CDR3 extends over 12 amino acids. Trimming stripped 5 bases from V and 0 bases from J, with 3 bases between. The part of the CDR3 DNA that was read is TGTGCCAGCAGCCCTAGCACAGATACG. The encoded protein is CASSPSTDT. The full-length CDR3 reads as CASSPSTDTQYF.

This clone appeared many times. The read finishes 3 residues shy of the CDR3 end, and the germline J gene is used to complete it. The chain joins TRBV5-1 to TRBJ1-1; weak D call: TRBD1 (6 bases). Germline V gives CDR1 SGHRS, CDR2 YFSETQ. This CDR3 is built from 12 residues. V lost 1 base to trimming and J lost 5 bases, with 6 bases between them. The CDR3 protein is CASSLQGTEAFF. The CDR3 DNA, read in part, is TGCGCCAGCAGCTTGCAGGGGACTGAA.

Remarks on this clone: The CDR3 end falls 3 residues outside the read, so it is completed with the germline J gene. The chain is built from TRBV19 and TRBJ1-6, with D possibly TRBD1 on 6 matching bases. Trimming removed 8 bases from V and 11 bases from J, with 16 bases in between. The germline gives CDR1 LNHDA, CDR2 SQIVND (reference sequence). CDR3 length: 13 amino acids. The sequenced CDR3 bases are TGTGCCAGTGGGGACACATGGTCGGCACCC. It encodes CASGDTWSAP. The full-length CDR3 reads as CASGDTWSAPLHF.

This clone has a count of ten or more. The observed sequence ends 3 residues before the CDR3 terminus, with the missing tail filled in from the germline J gene. The chain links TRBV29-1 to TRBJ1-1; D may be TRBD1 (5 bases). Trimming stripped 0 bases from V and 4 bases from J, with 6 bases between. The length of the CDR3 is 12 residues. The germline V gene encodes CDR1 SQVTM and CDR2 ANQGSEA. The part of the CDR3 DNA that was read is TGCAGCGTTGAAGAGGGGCGCACTGAA. This codes for CSVEEGRTE. The CDR3, in full, reads CSVEEGRTEAFF.

In this sample, this clone turned up a few times. The CDR3 end falls 3 residues outside the read, so it is completed with the germline J gene. The rearrangement uses TRBV7-8 and TRBJ1-1; a weak D match, TRBD1 (6 bases). V was trimmed by 3 bases and J by 4 bases, leaving 15 bases between them. The CDR3 runs to 15 residues. In germline, CDR1 is SGHVS, CDR2 FQNEAQ. The CDR3 protein is CASSFEQGFATEAFF. The CDR3 bases that were read are TGTGCCAGCAGCTTCGAACAGGGTTTTGCCACTGAA. The full variable domain, with the rest looked up from reference TRBV7-8 and TRBJ1-1, is GAGVSQSPRYKVAKRGQDVALRCDPISGHVSLFWYQQALGQGPEFLTYFQNEAQLDKSGLPSDRFFAERPEGSVSTLKIQRTQQEDSAVYLCASSFEQGFATEAFFGQGTRLTVV.

A few counts support this clone. With the read ending 3 residues before the CDR3 end, the germline J gene is used to fill in that end. This chain joins TRBV27 and TRBJ2-7; TRBD2 agrees at 7 bases. Trimming at V came to 6 bases and at J to 3 bases, leaving 8 bases not matched to a gene. The CDR3 length is 14 residues. CDR1 and CDR2 from the germline V gene are MNHEY and SMNVEV (reference sequence). The CDR3 sequence is CASSRSGGNYEQYF. The CDR3 DNA, read in part, is TGTGCCAGCAGCCGTTCGGGGGGAAACTACGAG.

Ten or more counts support this clone. Read sequence stops 3 residues before the CDR3 end, and the germline J gene provides the missing end. J is TRBJ2-7 and V is TRBV2, with 7 bases identical to TRBD2. V shed 4 bases, J shed 6 bases, and the junction held 6 bases outside the gene matches. Germline V gene lookup returns CDR1 SNHLY and CDR2 FYNNEI. The CDR3 consists of 13 residues. CDR3 DNA, as far as it was read: TGTGCCAGCAGTGGTTTTACGGGGGGCGAG. The encoded protein is CASSGFTGGE. The whole CDR3 reads CASSGFTGGEQYF.